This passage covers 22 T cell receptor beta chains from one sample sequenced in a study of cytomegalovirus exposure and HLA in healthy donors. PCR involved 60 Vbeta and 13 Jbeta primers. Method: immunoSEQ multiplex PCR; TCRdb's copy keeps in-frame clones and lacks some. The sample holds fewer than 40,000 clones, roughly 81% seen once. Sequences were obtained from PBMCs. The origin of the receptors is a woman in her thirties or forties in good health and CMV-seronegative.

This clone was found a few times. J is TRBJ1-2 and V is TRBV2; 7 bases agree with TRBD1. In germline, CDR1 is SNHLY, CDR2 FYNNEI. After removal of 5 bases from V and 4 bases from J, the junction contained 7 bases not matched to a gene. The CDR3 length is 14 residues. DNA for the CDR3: TGTGCCAGCAGTTGGGACAGAGAAGTCTATGGCTACACCTTC. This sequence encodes CASSWDREVYGYTF.

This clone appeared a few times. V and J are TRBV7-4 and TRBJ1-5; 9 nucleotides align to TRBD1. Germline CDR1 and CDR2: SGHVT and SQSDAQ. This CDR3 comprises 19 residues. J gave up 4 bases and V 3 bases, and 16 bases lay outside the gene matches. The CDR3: CASSFLGRQGENRNQPQHF. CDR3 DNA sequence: TGTGCCAGCAGCTTCCTAGGCCGACAGGGGGAGAATCGGAATCAGCCCCAGCATTTT.

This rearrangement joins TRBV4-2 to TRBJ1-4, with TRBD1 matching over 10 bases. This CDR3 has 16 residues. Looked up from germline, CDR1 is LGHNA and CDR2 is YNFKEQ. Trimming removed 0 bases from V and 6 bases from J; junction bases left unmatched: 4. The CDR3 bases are TGTGCCAGCAGCCAAGATACCGGGACAGGGGATGAAAAACTGTTTTTT. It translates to CASSQDTGTGDEKLFF.

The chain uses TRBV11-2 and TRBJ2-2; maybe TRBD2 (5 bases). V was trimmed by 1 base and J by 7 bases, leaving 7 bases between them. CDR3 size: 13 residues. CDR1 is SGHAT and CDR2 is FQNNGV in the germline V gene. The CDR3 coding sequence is TGTGCCAGCAGCTTAGTGGGGAGCGGGGAGCTGTTTTTT. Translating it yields CASSLVGSGELFF.

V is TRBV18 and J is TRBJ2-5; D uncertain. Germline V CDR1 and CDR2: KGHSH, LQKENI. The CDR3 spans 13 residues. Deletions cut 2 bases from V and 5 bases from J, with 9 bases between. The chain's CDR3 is CASSPSGKETQYF. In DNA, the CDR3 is TGTGCCAGCTCACCATCAGGAAAGGAGACCCAGTACTTC.

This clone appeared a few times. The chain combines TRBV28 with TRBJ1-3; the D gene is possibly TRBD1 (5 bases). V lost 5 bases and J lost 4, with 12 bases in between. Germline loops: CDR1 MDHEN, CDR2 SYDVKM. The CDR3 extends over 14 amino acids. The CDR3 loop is CASSLGGNGNTIYF. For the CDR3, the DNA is TGTGCCAGCAGTCTCGGGGGGAACGGAAACACCATATATTTT.

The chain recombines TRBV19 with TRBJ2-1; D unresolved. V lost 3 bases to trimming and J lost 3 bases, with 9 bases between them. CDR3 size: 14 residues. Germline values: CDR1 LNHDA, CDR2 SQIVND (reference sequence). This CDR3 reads CASSIGRSYNEQFF. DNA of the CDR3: TGTGCCAGTAGTATTGGCCGGAGCTACAATGAGCAGTTCTTC.

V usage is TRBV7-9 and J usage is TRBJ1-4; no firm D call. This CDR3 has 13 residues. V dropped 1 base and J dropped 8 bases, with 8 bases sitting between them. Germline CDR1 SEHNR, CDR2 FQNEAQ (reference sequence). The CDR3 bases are TGTGCCAGCAGCTTAGGAGGAGAAGAAAAACTGTTTTTT. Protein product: CASSLGGEEKLFF.

The CDR3 DNA sequence: TGTGCCAGCAGTTCCCCGGTGGTGAGTCGGACTTACGAGCAGTACGTC. It is translated as CASSSPVVSRTYEQYV. This chain joins TRBV28 and TRBJ2-7; D is perhaps TRBD2 (5 bases). CDR3 length: 16 residues. The germline gives CDR1 MDHEN, CDR2 SYDVKM. V shed 4 bases and J shed 4 bases, with 20 bases lying between them.

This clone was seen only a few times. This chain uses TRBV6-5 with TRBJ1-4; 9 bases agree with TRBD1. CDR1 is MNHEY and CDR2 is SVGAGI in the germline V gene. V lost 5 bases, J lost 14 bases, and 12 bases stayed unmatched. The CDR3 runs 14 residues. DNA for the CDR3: TGTGCCAGCAGTAAACAGGGGGCGCAGGGGGGGCTGTTTTTT. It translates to CASSKQGAQGGLFF.

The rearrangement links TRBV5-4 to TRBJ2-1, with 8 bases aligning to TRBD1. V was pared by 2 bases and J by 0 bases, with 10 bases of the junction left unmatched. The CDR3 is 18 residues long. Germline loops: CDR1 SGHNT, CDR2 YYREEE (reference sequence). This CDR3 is CASSFFRDRFSSYNEQFF. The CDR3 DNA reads TGTGCCAGCAGCTTTTTCCGGGACAGGTTTAGCTCCTACAATGAGCAGTTCTTC.

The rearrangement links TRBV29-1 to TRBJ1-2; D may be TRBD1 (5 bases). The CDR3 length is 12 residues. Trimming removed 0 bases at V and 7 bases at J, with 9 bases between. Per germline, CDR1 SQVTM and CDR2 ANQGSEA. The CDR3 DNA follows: TGCAGCGTTGAAGATTGGGGACTTGGCTACACCTTC. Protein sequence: CSVEDWGLGYTF.

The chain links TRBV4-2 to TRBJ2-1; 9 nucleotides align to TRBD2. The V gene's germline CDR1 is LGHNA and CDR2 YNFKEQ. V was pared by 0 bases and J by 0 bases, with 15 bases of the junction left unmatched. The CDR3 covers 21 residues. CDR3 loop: CASSQDRSGGGASSSYNEQFF. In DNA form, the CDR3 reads TGTGCCAGCAGCCAAGATCGTTCGGGCGGGGGGGCCTCGAGCTCCTACAATGAGCAGTTCTTC.

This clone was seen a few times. The CDR3 DNA reads TGTGCCAGCACAGGGGGAATACCGCAGAACACTGAAGCTTTCTTT. Translated: CASTGGIPQNTEAFF. This chain links TRBV6-1 with TRBJ1-1; 7 bases align to TRBD1. This CDR3 has 15 amino acids. The ends lost 7 bases at V and 1 base at J; junction bases unmatched: 9. Looked up from germline, CDR1 is MNHNS and CDR2 is SASEGT.

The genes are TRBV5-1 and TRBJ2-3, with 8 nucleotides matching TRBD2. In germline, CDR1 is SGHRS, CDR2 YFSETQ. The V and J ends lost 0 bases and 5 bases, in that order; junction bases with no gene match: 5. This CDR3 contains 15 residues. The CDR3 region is CASSLGTSGEDTQYF. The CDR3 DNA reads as TGCGCCAGCAGCTTGGGTACTAGCGGTGAAGATACGCAGTATTTT.

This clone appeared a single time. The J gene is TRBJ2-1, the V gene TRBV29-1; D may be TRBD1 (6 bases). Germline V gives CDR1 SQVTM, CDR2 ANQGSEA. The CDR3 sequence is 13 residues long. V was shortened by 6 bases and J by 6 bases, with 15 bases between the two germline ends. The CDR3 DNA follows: TGCAGCGTCATCAGGGACACCGCCAATGAGCAGTTCTTC. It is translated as CSVIRDTANEQFF.

The CDR3 here is CASSPDRGVAKNIQYF. The CDR3 DNA sequence: TGTGCCAGCAGCCCAGACAGGGGGGTAGCCAAAAACATTCAGTACTTC. The chain uses TRBV4-2 and TRBJ2-4; TRBD1 matches at 9 bases. This CDR3 is 16 amino acids long. CDR1 is LGHNA and CDR2 is YNFKEQ in the germline V gene. V lost 4 bases, J lost 0 bases, and 4 bases stayed unmatched.

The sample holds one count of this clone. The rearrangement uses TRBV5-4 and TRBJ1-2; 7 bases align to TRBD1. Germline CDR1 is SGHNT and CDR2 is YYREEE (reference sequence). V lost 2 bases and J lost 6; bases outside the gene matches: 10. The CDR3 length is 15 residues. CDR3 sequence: CASSFFTGELHGYTF. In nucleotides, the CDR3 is TGTGCCAGCAGCTTTTTTACAGGGGAATTGCATGGCTACACCTTC.

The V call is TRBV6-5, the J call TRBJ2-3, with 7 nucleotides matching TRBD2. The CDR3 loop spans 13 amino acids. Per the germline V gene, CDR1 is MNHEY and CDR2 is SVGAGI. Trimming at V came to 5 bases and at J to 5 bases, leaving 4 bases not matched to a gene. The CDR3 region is CASSPIAGDTQYF. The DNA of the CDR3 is TGTGCCAGCAGTCCTATAGCGGGAGATACGCAGTATTTT.

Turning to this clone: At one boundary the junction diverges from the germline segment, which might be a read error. The CDR3: CASSLFQGAEEQYF. As DNA, the CDR3 is TGTGCTAGCAGCTTATTCCAGGGGGCTGAAGAGCAGTACTTC. V is TRBV7-7 and J is TRBJ2-7, with TRBD1 matching 8 bases. Germline V gene sequence: CDR1 SSHAT, CDR2 FNYEAQ (reference sequence). CDR3 length: 14 amino acids.

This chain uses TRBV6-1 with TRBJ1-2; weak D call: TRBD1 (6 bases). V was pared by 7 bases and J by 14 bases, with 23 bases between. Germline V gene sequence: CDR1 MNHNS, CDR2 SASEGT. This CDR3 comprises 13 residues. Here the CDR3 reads CASTQAYGGGETF. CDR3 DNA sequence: TGTGCCAGCACCCAAGCGTACGGAGGGGGGGAAACCTTC.

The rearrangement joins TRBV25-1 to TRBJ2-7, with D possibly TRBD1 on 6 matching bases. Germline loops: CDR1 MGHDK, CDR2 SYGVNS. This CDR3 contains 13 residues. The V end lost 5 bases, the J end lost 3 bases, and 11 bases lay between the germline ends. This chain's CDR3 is CASSSDRFYEQYF. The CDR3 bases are TGTGCCAGCAGTTCGGACAGATTCTACGAGCAGTACTTC.